This T cell receptor beta chain was obtained from a study of T cell repertoires in cytomegalovirus infection. Whole-study context: Shared public TCR beta signatures pointed to both CMV infection and a matching HLA type. Points from the study as a whole: Accumulated public TCR beta family frequency recognized individuals carrying CMV together with the relevant HLA.

Each CDR3 protein is one row after TCRdb ran MiXCR on the reads. Found here are roughly 600,000 distinct CDR3 sequences, 24% of them singletons; the top ten hold under 8.5%. Germline V gene sequence: CDR1 SGHVS, CDR2 FNYEAQ. This CDR3 is 12 amino acids long. As to this clonotype: Antigen unknown.

The sequencing input was CD8+ T cells from PBMCs. The chain couples TRBV7-6 to TRBJ2-7; 7 nucleotides agree with TRBD2. This receptor was obtained from a human donor in good health (CMV status not recorded). Some clones in this sample may be carry-over from other donors' samples. The CDR3 sequence: CANSWGGGDRYV. DNA for the CDR3: TGTGCCAACAGCTGGGGGGGAGGGGATAGGTACGTC.